This T cell receptor (beta chain) is from a study of blood T cell repertoires in COVID-19. Background on the study: Donors in the United States, Italy and Spain gave samples during acute or convalescent COVID-19.

Sequencing was performed with immunoSEQ multiplex PCR; in TCRdb, only in-frame clones are kept and a portion is missing. The sample lists about 81,000 clones, more than 75% occurring once. V was shortened by 6 bases and J by 3 bases, with 10 bases between the two germline ends. The CDR3 is 13 amino acids. Per germline, CDR1 WNHNN and CDR2 SYGVQD (reference sequence). Material: peripheral blood. The chain joins TRBV10-1 to TRBJ2-3; D is possibly TRBD1 (5 bases). This clonotype originated in a human donor in a cohort sampled during active COVID-19. The CDR3 DNA follows: TGCGCCAGCAGCCCCAGGGTAACAGATACGCAGTATTTT. It codes for CASSPRVTDTQYF.